The present T cell receptor beta chain was sequenced within a study of control samples from healthy donors and cancer patients. Sequencing was performed with immunoSEQ multiplex PCR; in TCRdb, only in-frame clones are kept and a portion is missing. Altogether more than 60,000 clones are present, nearly 90% being singletons, with the ten largest covering almost 6%. The V segment lost 1 base and the J segment 3 bases; nucleotides outside the gene matches: 2. The CDR3 contains 14 residues. Per the germline V gene, CDR1 is MNHEY and CDR2 is SVGAGI. The chain joins TRBV6-5 to TRBJ2-7, with 8 bases fitting TRBD1. The clonotype was recovered from a man in his 60s with colorectal cancer. Source material: PBMCs. This CDR3 reads CASSYFTGGYEQYF. The DNA of the CDR3 is TGTGCCAGCAGTTACTTTACAGGGGGCTACGAGCAGTACTTC.